Listed below are T cell receptor beta chains from one sample, sequenced in a study of blood T cell repertoires in COVID-19. Repertoires were generated with immunoSEQ multiplex PCR, while TCRdb's copy carries only in-frame clones and drops some. The sample lists roughly 100,000 clones; about 85% were seen once. The specimen was peripheral blood. The receptor set was obtained from a woman in her 70s with active or convalescent COVID-19. Both conserved end residues are trimmed from each CDR3. The order of the fields is CDR3 length, clone size, J gene, V gene, CDR3 protein. Not all rows give a size; the values are once, few, many and, for expanded clones, a class.

>11|.|TRBJ1-1|TRBV4-2
ASSQQINTEAF
>13|few|TRBJ1-5|TRBV30
AWSPREWGIQPQH
>15|.|TRBJ2-7|TRBV5-1
ASSLAVLRETDYEQY
>13|.|TRBJ2-1|TRBV9
ASSGGLGSYNEQF
>13|.|TRBJ2-3|TRBV7-2
ASRRYRGPTDTQY
>12|.|TRBJ1-4|TRBV5-5
ASSLRLASEKLF
>14|.|TRBJ2-2|TRBV5-4
ASSLLAGGGTGELF
>12|.|TRBJ1-4|TRBV5-1
ASSFTATNEKLF
>16|.|TRBJ1-5|TRBV19
ASSIVGTGRGRGQPQH
>14|once|TRBJ1-5|TRBV12-5
ASGLVVEDGNQPQH
>13|.|TRBJ2-7|TRBV5-5
ASSSQAGGAYEQY
>14|.|TRBJ2-6|TRBV5-1
ASSLTSGSGANVLT
>12|.|TRBJ2-1|TRBV5-1
ASSLGQGANEQF
>13|few|TRBJ2-2|TRBV28
ASSLTGGPTGELF
>12|.|TRBJ2-4|TRBV5-4
ASSSGLAPNIQY
>10|.|TRBJ2-2|TRBV28
ASSQDDRELF
>11|.|TRBJ2-7|TRBV3-1/TRBV3-2
ASSQGTGSEQY
>10|.|TRBJ1-6|TRBV27
ASSLGSSPLH
>10|.|TRBJ2-7|TRBV28
ASSFAERGQY
>14|.|TRBJ2-1|TRBV9
ASSVRTSGRNNEQF
>14|.|TRBJ2-1|TRBV4-1
ASSQDGTRPSYEQF
>11|.|TRBJ2-7|TRBV19
ASSGTGVYEQY
>14|.|TRBJ2-1|TRBV13
ASSSLLAGAYNEQF
>10|few|TRBJ1-2|TRBV5-6
ASNTNNYGYT
>14|.|TRBJ2-2|TRBV7-9
ASSSSGGATTGELF
>11|few|TRBJ1-2|TRBV2
ASSGTGGYGYT
>14|.|TRBJ1-2|TRBV6-6
ASTVLSGQIGYGYT
>11|.|TRBJ2-7|TRBV19
ASSSGGAYEQY
>11|.|TRBJ2-1|TRBV4-3
ASSQDPGNEQF
>14|once|TRBJ2-1|TRBV7-6
ASSLVAGGSHNEQF
>15|.|TRBJ2-3|TRBV25-1
ASSESLSGSSTDTQY
>14|.|TRBJ2-2|TRBV19
ASSTSGSANTGELF
>15|.|TRBJ1-4|TRBV5-6
ASSNRDRGRTNEKLF
>11|.|TRBJ1-1|TRBV11-2
ASSLRENTEAF
>12|.|TRBJ2-5|TRBV11-3
ASSRRAPQETQY
>13|once|TRBJ1-1|TRBV5-4
ASSLAKNLNTEAF
>11|.|TRBJ1-1|TRBV14
ASSPDRGTEAF
>13|few|TRBJ1-6|TRBV30
AWSGGQGWNSPLH
>12|.|TRBJ1-2|TRBV12-5
ASGFSGSGGGYT
>12|.|TRBJ1-1|TRBV29-1
SGRRQGWNTEAF
>11|.|TRBJ2-7|TRBV6-2/TRBV6-3
ASSWDSLYEQY